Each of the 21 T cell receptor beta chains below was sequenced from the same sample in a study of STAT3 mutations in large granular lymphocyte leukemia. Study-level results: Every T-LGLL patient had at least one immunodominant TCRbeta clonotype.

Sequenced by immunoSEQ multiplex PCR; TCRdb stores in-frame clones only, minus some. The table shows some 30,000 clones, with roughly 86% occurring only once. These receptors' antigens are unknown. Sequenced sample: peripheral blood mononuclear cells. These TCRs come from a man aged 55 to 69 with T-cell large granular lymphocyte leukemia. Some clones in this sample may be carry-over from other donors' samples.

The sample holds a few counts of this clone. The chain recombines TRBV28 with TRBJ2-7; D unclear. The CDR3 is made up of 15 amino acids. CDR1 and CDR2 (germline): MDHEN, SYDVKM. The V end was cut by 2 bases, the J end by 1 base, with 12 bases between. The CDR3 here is CASSLPSGGSYEQYF. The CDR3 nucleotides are TGTGCCAGCAGTTTACCGTCAGGCGGATCCTACGAGCAGTACTTC.

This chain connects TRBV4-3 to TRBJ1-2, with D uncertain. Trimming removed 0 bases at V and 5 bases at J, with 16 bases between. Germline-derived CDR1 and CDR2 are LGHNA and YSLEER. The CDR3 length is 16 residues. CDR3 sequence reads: CASSQDERVGGYGYTF. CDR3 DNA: TGCGCCAGCAGCCAAGACGAAAGGGTGGGAGGGTATGGCTACACCTTC.

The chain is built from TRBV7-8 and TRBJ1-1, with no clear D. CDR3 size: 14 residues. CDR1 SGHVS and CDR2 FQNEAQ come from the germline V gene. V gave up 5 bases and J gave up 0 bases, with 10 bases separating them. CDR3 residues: CASSGRGMNTEAFF. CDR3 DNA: TGTGCCAGCAGCGGGAGAGGAATGAACACTGAAGCTTTCTTT.

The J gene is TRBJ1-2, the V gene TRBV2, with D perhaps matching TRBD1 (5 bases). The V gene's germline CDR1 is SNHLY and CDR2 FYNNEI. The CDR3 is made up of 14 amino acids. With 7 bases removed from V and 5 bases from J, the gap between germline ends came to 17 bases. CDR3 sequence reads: CASITRAKSYGYTF. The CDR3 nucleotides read TGTGCCAGCATTACCAGGGCCAAGTCGTATGGCTACACCTTC.

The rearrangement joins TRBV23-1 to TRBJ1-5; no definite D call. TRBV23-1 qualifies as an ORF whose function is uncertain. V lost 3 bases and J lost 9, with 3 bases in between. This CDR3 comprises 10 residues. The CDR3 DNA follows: TGCGCCAGCAGTCACGGGCCCCAGCATTTT. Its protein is CASSHGPQHF.

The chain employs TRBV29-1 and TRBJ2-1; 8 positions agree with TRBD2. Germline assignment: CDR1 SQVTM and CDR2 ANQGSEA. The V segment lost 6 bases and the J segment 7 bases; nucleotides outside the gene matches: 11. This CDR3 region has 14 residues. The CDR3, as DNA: TGCAGCGTCGGCGGTCCCGGGAGGGTAAATGAGCAGTTCTTC. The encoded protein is CSVGGPGRVNEQFF.

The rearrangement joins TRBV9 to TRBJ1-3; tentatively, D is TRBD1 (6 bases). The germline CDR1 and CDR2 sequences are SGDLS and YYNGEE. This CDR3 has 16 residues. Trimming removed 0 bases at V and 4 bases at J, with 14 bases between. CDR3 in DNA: TGTGCCAGCAGCGTAGAGATTCGTGGACAGGGAAACACCATATATTTT. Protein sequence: CASSVEIRGQGNTIYF. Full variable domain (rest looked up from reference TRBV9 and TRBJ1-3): DSGVTQTPKHLITATGQRVTLRCSPRSGDLSVYWYQQSLDQGLQFLIQYYNGEERAKGNILERFSAQQFPDLHSELNLSSLELGDSALYFCASSVEIRGQGNTIYFGEGSWLTVV.

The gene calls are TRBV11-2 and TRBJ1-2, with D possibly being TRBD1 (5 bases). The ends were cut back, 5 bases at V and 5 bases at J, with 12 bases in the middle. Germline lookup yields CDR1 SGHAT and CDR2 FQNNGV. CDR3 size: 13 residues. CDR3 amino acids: CASSPGGVYGYTF. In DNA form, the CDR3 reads TGTGCCAGCAGCCCCGGGGGGGTTTATGGCTACACCTTC.

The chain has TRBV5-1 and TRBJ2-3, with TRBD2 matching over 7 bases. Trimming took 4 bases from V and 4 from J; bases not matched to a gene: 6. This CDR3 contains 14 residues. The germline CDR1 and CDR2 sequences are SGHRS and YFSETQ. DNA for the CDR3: TGCGCCAGCAGCCAGAGGGAGGGTTCAGATACGCAGTATTTT. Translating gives CASSQREGSDTQYF.

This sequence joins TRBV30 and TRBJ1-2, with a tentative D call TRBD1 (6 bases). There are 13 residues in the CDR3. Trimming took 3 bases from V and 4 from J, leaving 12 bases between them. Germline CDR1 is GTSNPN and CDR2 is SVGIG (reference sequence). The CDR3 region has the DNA TGTGCCTGGAGCGGGGGAGGGGGCTATGGCTACACCTTC. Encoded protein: CAWSGGGGYGYTF.

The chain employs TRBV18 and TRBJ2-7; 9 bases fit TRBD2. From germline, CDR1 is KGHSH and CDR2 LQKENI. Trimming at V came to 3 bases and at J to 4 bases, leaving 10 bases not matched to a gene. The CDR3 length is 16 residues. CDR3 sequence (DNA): TGTGCCAGCTCACCCGCAGGGGCTAGCGGGAATTACGAGCAGTACTTC. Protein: CASSPAGASGNYEQYF.

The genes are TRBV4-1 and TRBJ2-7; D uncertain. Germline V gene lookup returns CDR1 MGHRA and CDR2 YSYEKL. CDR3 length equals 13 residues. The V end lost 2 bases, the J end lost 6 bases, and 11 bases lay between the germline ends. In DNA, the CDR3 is TGCGCCAGCAGCCAAACCGGAACTCCCGAGCAGTACTTC. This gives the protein CASSQTGTPEQYF.

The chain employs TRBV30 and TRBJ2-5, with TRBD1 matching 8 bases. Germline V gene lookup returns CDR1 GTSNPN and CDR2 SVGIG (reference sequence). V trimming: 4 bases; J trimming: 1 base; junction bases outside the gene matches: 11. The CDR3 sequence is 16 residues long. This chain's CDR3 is CAWKGGSTGGQETQYF. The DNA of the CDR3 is TGTGCCTGGAAAGGGGGATCCACAGGGGGCCAAGAGACCCAGTACTTC.

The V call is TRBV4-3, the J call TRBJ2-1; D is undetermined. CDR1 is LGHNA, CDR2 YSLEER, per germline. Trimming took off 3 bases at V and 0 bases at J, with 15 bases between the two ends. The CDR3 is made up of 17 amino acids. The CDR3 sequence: CASSQDPPVSSYNEQFF. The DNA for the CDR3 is TGCGCCAGCAGCCAGGACCCTCCGGTGAGCTCCTACAATGAGCAGTTCTTC.

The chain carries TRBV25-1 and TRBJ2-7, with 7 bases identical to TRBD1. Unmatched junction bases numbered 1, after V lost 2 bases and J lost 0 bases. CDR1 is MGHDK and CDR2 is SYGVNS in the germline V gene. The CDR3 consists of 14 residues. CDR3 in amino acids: CASSEGTVSYEQYF. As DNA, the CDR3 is TGTGCCAGCAGTGAAGGGACAGTCTCCTACGAGCAGTACTTC.

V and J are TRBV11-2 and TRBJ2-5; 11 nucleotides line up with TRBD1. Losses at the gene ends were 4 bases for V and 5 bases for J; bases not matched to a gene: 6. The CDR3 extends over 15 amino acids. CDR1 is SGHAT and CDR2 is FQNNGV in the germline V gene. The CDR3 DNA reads TGTGCCAGCAGCTGGAGGGACAGGGGGTACGAGACCCAGTACTTC. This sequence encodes CASSWRDRGYETQYF.

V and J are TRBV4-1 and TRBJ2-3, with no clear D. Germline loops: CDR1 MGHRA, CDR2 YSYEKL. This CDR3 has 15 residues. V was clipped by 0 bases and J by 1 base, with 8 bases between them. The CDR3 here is CASSQDPVGTDTQYF. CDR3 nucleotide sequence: TGCGCCAGCAGCCAAGACCCCGTTGGCACAGATACGCAGTATTTT.

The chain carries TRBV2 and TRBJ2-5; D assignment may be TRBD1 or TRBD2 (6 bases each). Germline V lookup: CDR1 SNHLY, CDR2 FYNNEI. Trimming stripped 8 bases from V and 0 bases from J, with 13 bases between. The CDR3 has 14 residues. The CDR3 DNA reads TGTGCCAGCCTAATGGGGGGCGACCAAGAGACCCAGTACTTC. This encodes CASLMGGDQETQYF.

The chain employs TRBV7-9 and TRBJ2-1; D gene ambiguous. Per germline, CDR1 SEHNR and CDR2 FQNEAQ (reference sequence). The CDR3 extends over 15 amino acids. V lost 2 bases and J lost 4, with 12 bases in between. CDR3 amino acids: CASSLRVTSYNEQFF. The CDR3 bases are TGTGCCAGCAGCTTACGCGTAACTTCTTACAATGAGCAGTTCTTC.

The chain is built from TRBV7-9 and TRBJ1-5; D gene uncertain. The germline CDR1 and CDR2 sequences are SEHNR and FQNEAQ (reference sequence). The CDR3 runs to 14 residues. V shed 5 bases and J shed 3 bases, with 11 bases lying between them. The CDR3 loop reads CASSRGGPNQPQHF. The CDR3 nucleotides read TGTGCCAGCAGCCGCGGAGGCCCCAATCAGCCCCAGCATTTT.

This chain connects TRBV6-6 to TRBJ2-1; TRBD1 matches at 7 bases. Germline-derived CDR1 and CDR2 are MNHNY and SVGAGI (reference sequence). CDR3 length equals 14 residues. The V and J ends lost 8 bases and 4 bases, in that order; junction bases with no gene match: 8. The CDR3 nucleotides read TGTGCCAGCCAGTATCCAGGGGGTTACAATGAGCAGTTCTTC. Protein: CASQYPGGYNEQFF.